The sequence of this T cell receptor beta chain was determined in a study of blood T cell repertoires in COVID-19. Background on the study: Nucleic acid was either cDNA or gDNA, and it came from T cells, B-cell-depleted T cells, or PBMCs.

Trimming stripped 7 bases from V and 2 bases from J, with 14 bases between. Germline loops: CDR1 MGHDK, CDR2 SYGVNS. The CDR3 is 14 amino acids. As processed by the authors: Quantification of nucleated cells was approximated via reference gene primer amplification. Sequencing was performed with immunoSEQ multiplex PCR; in TCRdb, only in-frame clones are kept and a portion is missing. D and trimming come from the DNA, and the V and J calls and clone size come from that table. The sample holds about 150,000 clones, roughly 80% seen once. The J gene is TRBJ2-5, the V gene TRBV25-1, with D possibly TRBD1 on 6 matching bases. The sequenced sample consisted of peripheral blood. The sequence derives from a woman aged 80 or over with COVID-19, enrolled during active disease. This CDR3 is CASTDRQTQETQYF. The CDR3 nucleotides are TGTGCCAGCACGGACAGACAGACACAAGAGACCCAGTACTTC. The complete variable domain, with remaining parts taken from reference TRBV25-1 and TRBJ2-5, reads EADIYQTPRYLVIGTGKKITLECSQTMGHDKMYWYQQDPGMELHLIHYSYGVNSTEKGDLSSESTVSRIRTEHFPLTLESARPSHTSQYLCASTDRQTQETQYFGPGTRLLVL.